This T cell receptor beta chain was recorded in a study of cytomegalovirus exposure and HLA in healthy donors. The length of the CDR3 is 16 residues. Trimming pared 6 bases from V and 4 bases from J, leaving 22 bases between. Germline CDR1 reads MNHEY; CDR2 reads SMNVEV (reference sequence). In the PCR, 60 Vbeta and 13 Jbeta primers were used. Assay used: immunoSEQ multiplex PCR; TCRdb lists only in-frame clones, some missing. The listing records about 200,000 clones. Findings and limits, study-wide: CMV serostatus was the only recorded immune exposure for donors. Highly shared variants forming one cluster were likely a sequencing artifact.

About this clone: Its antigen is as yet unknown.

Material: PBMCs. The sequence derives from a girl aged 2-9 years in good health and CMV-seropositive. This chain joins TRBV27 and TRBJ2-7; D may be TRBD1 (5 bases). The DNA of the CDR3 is TGTGCCAGCAGCCCTTATTTATTAGGGGTTGGTTACGAGCAGTACTTC. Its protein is CASSPYLLGVGYEQYF.